What follows is one T cell receptor (beta chain) and its context. Antigen unknown. Data came from immunoSEQ multiplex PCR; TCRdb stores just in-frame clones and leaves some out. This table holds about 41,000 clones, around 85% found once. The sample belongs to a study of immune evolution from preneoplasia to lung adenocarcinoma. Study-wide findings and caveats: Clonality was highest in normal lung, lower in later-stage lesions apparently. Top clone frequencies peaked in normal lung, apparently declining through invasive adenocarcinoma.

CDR3 length equals 15 residues. In germline, CDR1 is MDHEN, CDR2 SYDVKM. The J segment lost 3 bases and the V segment lost 8 bases, leaving 9 bases of the junction unmatched. Resections took place in Japan or China from the mid-2010s to the late 2010s. Premalignant or tumor cells were enriched by macro-dissection after pathologic assessment. The source is a person in their sixties with lung adenocarcinoma. Sequencing input: FFPE invasive lung adenocarcinoma tissue. The rearrangement uses TRBV28 and TRBJ2-1; 8 nucleotides agree with TRBD1. The CDR3 sequence: CASLSLGQGYNEQFF. The CDR3 bases are TGTGCCAGCCTTTCCCTCGGACAGGGCTACAATGAGCAGTTCTTC.